This T cell receptor beta chain originates from a study of blood T cell repertoires in COVID-19. Study overall: The United States, Italy and Spain supplied acute and convalescent COVID-19 samples. The analysed material was cDNA or gDNA that came from T cells, B-cell-depleted T cells, or PBMCs.

This CDR3 spans 16 amino acids. V shed 5 bases, J shed 7 bases, and the junction held 11 bases outside the gene matches. Germline CDR1 is SGHTA and CDR2 is FQGNSA. In the original processing: Amplification with reference gene primers provided the estimates of nucleated cell counts. This table comes from immunoSEQ multiplex PCR, and its TCRdb copy is limited to in-frame clones, with some not included. V, J and clone size were drawn from that table, and D and trimming were deduced from the DNA. The table shows 110,000 to 150,000 clones, with about four fifths occurring only once. This clone was detected only a few times.

Sample: peripheral blood. This receptor was identified in a woman older than 75 with acute or convalescent COVID-19. The V call is TRBV7-2, the J call TRBJ1-2; 12 bases align to TRBD1. CDR3 loop: CASSARSGTGGRGYTF. The CDR3 DNA reads TGTGCCAGCAGCGCAAGATCCGGGACAGGGGGCCGTGGCTACACCTTC.